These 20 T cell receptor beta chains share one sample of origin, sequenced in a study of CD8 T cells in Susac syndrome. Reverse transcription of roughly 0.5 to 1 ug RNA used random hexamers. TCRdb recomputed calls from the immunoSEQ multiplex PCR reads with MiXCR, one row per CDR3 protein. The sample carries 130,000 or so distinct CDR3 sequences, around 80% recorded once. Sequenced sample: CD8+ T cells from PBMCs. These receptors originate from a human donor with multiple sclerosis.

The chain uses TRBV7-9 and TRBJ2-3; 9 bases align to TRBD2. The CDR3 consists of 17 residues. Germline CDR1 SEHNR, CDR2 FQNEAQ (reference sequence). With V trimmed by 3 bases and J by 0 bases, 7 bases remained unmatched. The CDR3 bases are TGTGCCAGCAGCTTCCTAGCGGGATATCCTAGCACAGATACGCAGTATTTT. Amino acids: CASSFLAGYPSTDTQYF. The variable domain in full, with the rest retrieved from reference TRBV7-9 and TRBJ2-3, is DTGVSQNPRHKITKRGQNVTFRCDPISEHNRLYWYRQTLGQGPEFLTYFQNEAQLEKSRLLSDRFSAERPKGSFSTLEIQRTEQGDSAMYLCASSFLAGYPSTDTQYFGPGTRLTVL.

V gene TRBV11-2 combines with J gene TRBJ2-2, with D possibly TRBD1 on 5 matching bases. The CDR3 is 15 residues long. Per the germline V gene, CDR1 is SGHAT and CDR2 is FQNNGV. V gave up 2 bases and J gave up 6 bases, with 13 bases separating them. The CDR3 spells CASSLITGYAGELFF. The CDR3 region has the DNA TGTGCCAGCAGCTTAATTACAGGTTACGCCGGGGAGCTGTTTTTT.

The CDR3 here is CAWNAGWAEAFF. In DNA, the CDR3 is TGTGCCTGGAATGCGGGCTGGGCTGAAGCTTTCTTT. The V and J genes are TRBV30 and TRBJ1-1; D is unclear. With 4 bases removed from V and 6 bases from J, the gap between germline ends came to 12 bases. The length of the CDR3 is 12 residues. Germline lookup yields CDR1 GTSNPN and CDR2 SVGIG (reference sequence).

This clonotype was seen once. The CDR3 nucleotides are TGTGCCAGTGAGGACAGGGGAAATGGCTACACCTTC. Its translation is CASEDRGNGYTF. The chain recombines TRBV19 with TRBJ1-2; 9 nucleotides align to TRBD1. The CDR3 has 12 amino acids. The germline V gene has CDR1 LNHDA and CDR2 SQIVND (reference sequence). J lost 6 bases, V lost 8 bases, and 4 bases had no gene match.

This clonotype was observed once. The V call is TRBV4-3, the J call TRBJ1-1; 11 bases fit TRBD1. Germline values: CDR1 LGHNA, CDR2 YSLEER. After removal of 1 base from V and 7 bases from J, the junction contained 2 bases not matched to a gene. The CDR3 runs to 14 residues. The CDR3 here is CASSQGTGGGEAFF. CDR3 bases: TGCGCCAGCAGCCAAGGGACAGGGGGCGGTGAAGCTTTCTTT.

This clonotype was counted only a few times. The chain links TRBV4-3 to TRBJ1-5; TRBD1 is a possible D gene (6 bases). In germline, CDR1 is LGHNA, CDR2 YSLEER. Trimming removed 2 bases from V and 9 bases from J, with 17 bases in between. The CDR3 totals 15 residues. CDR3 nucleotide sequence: TGCGCCAGCAGCCAATTTGCCAGGGGAGGGAGGCCCCAGCATTTT. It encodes CASSQFARGGRPQHF.

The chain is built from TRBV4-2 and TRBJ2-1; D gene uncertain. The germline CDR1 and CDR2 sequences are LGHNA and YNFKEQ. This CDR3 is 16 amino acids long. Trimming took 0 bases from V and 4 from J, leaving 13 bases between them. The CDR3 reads CASSQEWSTIYNEQFF. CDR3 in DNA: TGTGCCAGCAGCCAAGAGTGGAGTACCATTTACAATGAGCAGTTCTTC.

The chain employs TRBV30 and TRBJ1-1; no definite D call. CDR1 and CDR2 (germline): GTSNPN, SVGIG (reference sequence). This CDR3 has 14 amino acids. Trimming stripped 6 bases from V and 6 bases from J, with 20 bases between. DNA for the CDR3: TGTGCCTGTAACCCGGGCCTCGAGGGCGCTGAAGCTTTCTTT. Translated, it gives CACNPGLEGAEAFF.

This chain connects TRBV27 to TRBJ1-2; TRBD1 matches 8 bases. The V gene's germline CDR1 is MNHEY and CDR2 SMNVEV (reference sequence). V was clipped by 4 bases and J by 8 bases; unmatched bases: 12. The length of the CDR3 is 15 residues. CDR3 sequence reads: CASSSRQGHLRGYTF. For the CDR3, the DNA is TGTGCCAGCAGTTCTAGACAGGGGCACCTCCGGGGCTACACCTTC.

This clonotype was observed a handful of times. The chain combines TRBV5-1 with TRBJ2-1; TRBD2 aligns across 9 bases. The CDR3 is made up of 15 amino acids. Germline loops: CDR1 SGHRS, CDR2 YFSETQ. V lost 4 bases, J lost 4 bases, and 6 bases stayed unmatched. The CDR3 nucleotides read TGCGCCAGCAGCCCTGGACTAGCGCCGTACAATGAGCAGTTCTTC. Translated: CASSPGLAPYNEQFF.

Here the CDR3 reads CASSLGDRKETQYF. DNA of the CDR3: TGTGCCAGCAGTCTAGGGGACAGGAAAGAGACCCAGTACTTC. The J gene is TRBJ2-5, the V gene TRBV7-9; TRBD1 agrees at 8 bases. V lost 6 bases, J lost 3 bases, and 6 bases stayed unmatched. The CDR3 spans 14 residues. Germline loops: CDR1 SEHNR, CDR2 FQNEAQ (reference sequence).

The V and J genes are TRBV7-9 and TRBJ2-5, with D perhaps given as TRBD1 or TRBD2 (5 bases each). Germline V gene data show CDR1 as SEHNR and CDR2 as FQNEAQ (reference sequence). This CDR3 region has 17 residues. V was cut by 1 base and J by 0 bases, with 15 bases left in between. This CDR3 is CASSLGPFGTYQETQYF. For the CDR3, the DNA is TGTGCCAGCAGCTTAGGGCCATTCGGGACGTACCAAGAGACCCAGTACTTC.

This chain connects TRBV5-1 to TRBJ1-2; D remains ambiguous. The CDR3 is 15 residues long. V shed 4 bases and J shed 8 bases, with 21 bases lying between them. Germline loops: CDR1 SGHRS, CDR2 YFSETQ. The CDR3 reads CASSPEGQSNRGYTF. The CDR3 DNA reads TGCGCCAGCAGCCCCGAGGGTCAGAGTAATAGGGGCTACACCTTC.

CDR3 nucleotide sequence: TGCGCCAGCAGCTACGACAGGGGCGAGCAGTACGTC. Translating it yields CASSYDRGEQYV. The rearrangement joins TRBV5-1 to TRBJ2-7; 8 bases are a match to TRBD1. V shed 3 bases, J shed 6 bases, and the junction held 2 bases outside the gene matches. Germline CDR1 reads SGHRS; CDR2 reads YFSETQ. The CDR3 spans 12 residues.

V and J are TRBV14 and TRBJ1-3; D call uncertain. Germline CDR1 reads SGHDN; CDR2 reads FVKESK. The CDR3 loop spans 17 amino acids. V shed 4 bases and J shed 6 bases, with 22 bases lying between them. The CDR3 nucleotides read TGTGCCAGCAGCCTATTTCCGGGAAAGAATCTCGAAAACACCATATATTTT. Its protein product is CASSLFPGKNLENTIYF.

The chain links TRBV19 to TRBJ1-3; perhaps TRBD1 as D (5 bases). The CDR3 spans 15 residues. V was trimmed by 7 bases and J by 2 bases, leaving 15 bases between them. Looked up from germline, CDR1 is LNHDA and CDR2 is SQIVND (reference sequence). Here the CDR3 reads CASTPVMGPGNTIYF. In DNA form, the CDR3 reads TGTGCCAGTACCCCGGTGATGGGACCTGGAAACACCATATATTTT.

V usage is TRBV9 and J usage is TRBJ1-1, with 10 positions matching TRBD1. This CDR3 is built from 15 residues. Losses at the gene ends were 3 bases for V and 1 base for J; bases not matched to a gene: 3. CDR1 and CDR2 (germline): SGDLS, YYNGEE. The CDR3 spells CASSARQGANTEAFF. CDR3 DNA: TGTGCCAGCAGCGCACGACAGGGGGCGAACACTGAAGCTTTCTTT.

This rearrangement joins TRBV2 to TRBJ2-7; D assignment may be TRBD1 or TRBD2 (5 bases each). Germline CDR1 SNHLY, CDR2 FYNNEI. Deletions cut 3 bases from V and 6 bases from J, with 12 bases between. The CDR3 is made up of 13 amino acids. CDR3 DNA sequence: TGTGCCAGCAGTGAGAGAGGGGCGGGCGAGCAGTACGTC. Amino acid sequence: CASSERGAGEQYV.

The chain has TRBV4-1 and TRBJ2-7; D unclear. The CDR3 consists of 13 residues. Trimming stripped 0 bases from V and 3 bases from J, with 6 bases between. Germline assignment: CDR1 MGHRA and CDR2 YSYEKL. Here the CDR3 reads CASSQEWGYEQYV. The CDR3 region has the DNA TGCGCCAGCAGCCAAGAATGGGGCTACGAGCAGTACGTC.

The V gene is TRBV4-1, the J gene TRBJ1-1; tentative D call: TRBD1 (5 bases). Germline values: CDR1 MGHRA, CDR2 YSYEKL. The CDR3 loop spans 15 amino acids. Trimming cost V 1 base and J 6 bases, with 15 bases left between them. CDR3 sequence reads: CASSQASGFSAEAFF. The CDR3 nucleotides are TGCGCCAGCAGCCAAGCCTCAGGGTTCTCGGCTGAAGCTTTCTTT.